This T cell receptor (beta chain) was retrieved from a study of CD8 T cells in ankylosing spondylitis. Broader study findings: Both synovial fluid and blood in reactive arthritis had previously been reported to carry some motif variants. What appeared characteristic of ankylosing spondylitis blood was a TCR beta motif of eight highly homologous variants. Reportedly, matched ankylosing spondylitis synovial fluid was significantly enriched for disease-linked clones.

MiXCR, run by TCRdb on the 5' RACE reads, gives a single entry per CDR3 protein. The sample includes 200,000 to 250,000 distinct CDR3 sequences, roughly 10% of them seen just once. This clonotype occurred a few times. Its matching antigen is unknown. Germline CDR1 SEHNR, CDR2 FQNEAQ (reference sequence). V lost 5 bases to trimming and J lost 4 bases, with 11 bases between them. CDR3 length: 13 amino acids. This TCR was sampled from a male donor with ankylosing spondylitis or in good health (not recorded which). The V and J genes are TRBV7-9 and TRBJ1-2; D is unresolved. Sequenced sample: blood, either unsorted or a sorted T cell fraction (not recorded which). CDR3 in amino acids: CASSRSSRYGYTF. The DNA of the CDR3 is TGTGCCAGCAGCCGATCTTCCCGCTATGGCTACACCTTC.